The 10 T cell receptor beta chains below come from one sample, sequenced in a study of blood T cell repertoires in COVID-19. TCRdb's copy holds only in-frame clones and misses some; the assay was immunoSEQ multiplex PCR. The data show 100,000 to 120,000 clones, approximately 82% seen once. The material sequenced was peripheral blood. The origin of the receptors is an elderly woman with acute or convalescent COVID-19.

The genes are TRBV5-1 and TRBJ2-2, with D hard to call. Germline V gene lookup returns CDR1 SGHRS and CDR2 YFSETQ. V lost 1 base to trimming and J lost 6 bases, with 10 bases between them. The CDR3 is 14 residues long. For the CDR3, the DNA is TGCGCCAGCAGCTTGTATTATTCAGCCGGGGAGCTGTTTTTT. Encoded protein: CASSLYYSAGELFF.

The chain employs TRBV12-3 or TRBV12-4 and TRBJ1-6; 7 positions agree with TRBD1. The CDR3 extends over 12 amino acids. After removal of 6 bases from V and 9 bases from J, the junction contained 2 bases not matched to a gene. CDR3 in amino acids: CASRQGLSPLHF. Here the CDR3 DNA reads TGTGCCAGCAGACAGGGGCTTTCACCCCTCCACTTT.

The chain couples TRBV11-1 to TRBJ2-3; D call uncertain. V lost 1 base and J 5 bases, leaving 7 bases between the germline ends. Germline V gene lookup returns CDR1 SGHAT and CDR2 FQDESV (reference sequence). CDR3 length: 13 residues. CDR3 DNA: TGTGCCAGCAGCTTAGAAGCTGTAGATACGCAGTATTTT. This encodes CASSLEAVDTQYF.

The V call is TRBV28, the J call TRBJ2-5; TRBD2 aligns across 10 bases. The CDR3 contains 15 residues. CDR1 is MDHEN, CDR2 SYDVKM, per germline. V was pared by 3 bases and J by 5 bases, with 6 bases of the junction left unmatched. CDR3 in amino acids: CASSLGLAGAETQYF. The CDR3 DNA reads TGTGCCAGCAGTTTGGGGCTAGCGGGAGCTGAGACCCAGTACTTC.

This chain joins TRBV27 and TRBJ1-6; 7 bases align to TRBD1. The length of the CDR3 is 13 residues. V dropped 6 bases and J dropped 5; count of bases not matched to a gene: 1. CDR1 and CDR2 (germline): MNHEY, SMNVEV (reference sequence). The CDR3 DNA sequence: TGTGCCAGCAGGGGACAGAATAATTCACCCCTCCACTTT. It specifies CASRGQNNSPLHF.

The rearrangement links TRBV2 to TRBJ1-6, with 8 bases aligning to TRBD1. The CDR3 totals 14 residues. CDR1 is SNHLY and CDR2 is FYNNEI in the germline V gene. Trimming at V came to 4 bases and at J to 12 bases, leaving 8 bases not matched to a gene. Here the CDR3 DNA reads TGTGCCAGCAGTGGCGGGACAGGTGCCCTACCCCTCCACTTT. The encoded protein is CASSGGTGALPLHF.

The chain employs TRBV10-3 and TRBJ1-2; 8 bases line up with TRBD1. CDR3 length: 13 residues. V was pared by 7 bases and J by 4 bases, with 5 bases of the junction left unmatched. Germline V gene data show CDR1 as ENHRY and CDR2 as SYGVKD. CDR3 loop: CAIMSGTGYGYTF. DNA of the CDR3: TGTGCCATCATGAGTGGGACAGGCTATGGCTACACCTTC.

This clone was detected only a few times. V is TRBV7-2 and J is TRBJ2-7, with 9 nucleotides matching TRBD1. With V trimmed by 4 bases and J by 1 base, 2 bases remained unmatched. CDR3 length equals 14 residues. Germline-derived CDR1 and CDR2 are SGHTA and FQGNSA. CDR3 amino acids: CASSSGTGSYEQYF. The DNA of the CDR3 is TGTGCCAGCAGCTCGGGGACAGGGTCCTACGAGCAGTACTTC.

The DNA for the CDR3 is TGCGCCAGCAGTGAAAGTGGACAGGGGGGCTCCTACGAGCAGTACTTC. This codes for CASSESGQGGSYEQYF. The chain uses TRBV10-2 and TRBJ2-7; 10 nucleotides match TRBD1. Germline loops: CDR1 WSHSY, CDR2 SAAADI. The CDR3 loop spans 16 amino acids. With 3 bases clipped from V and 0 bases from J, the junction kept 5 bases outside the gene matches.

The sample holds a few counts of this clone. This chain uses TRBV2 with TRBJ1-1; unclear D gene. Trimming left V 10 bases short and J 11 bases short, with 8 bases between. The CDR3 totals 8 residues. Germline V gene lookup returns CDR1 SNHLY and CDR2 FYNNEI. The chain's CDR3 is CATPPAFF. The CDR3 nucleotides read TGTGCCACCCCCCCGGCTTTCTTT. Combining the CDR3 with reference TRBV2 and TRBJ1-1 gives the whole variable domain EPEVTQTPSHQVTQMGQEVILRCVPISNHLYFYWYRQILGQKVEFLVSFYNNEISEKSEIFDDQFSVERPDGSNFTLKIRSTKLEDSAMYFCATPPAFFGQGTRLTVV.